This T cell receptor beta chain is from a study of T-cell reconstitution after alpha-beta-depleted transplantation in children. This clonotype appeared many times. Unique molecular identifiers were incorporated into the prepared TCRbeta library. In TCRdb, the PCR reads were re-called with MiXCR into one record per CDR3 protein. Of approximately 240,000 distinct CDR3 sequences detected, over 9.5% appear once; the ten largest clones hold 5% to 5.5%. Per germline, CDR1 SEHNR and CDR2 FQNEAQ (reference sequence). The CDR3 spans 14 residues. The genes are TRBV7-9 and TRBJ2-3, with D possibly matching TRBD1 (6 bases). The TCR originated in a human donor who donated a stem cell graft to a child with SCID. This material consisted of PBMCs from the stem cell graft donor, taken from the stem cell graft. CDR3 region: CAESTGQNTDTQYF. CDR3 nucleotide sequence: TGTGCAGAAAGTACCGGACAGAACACAGATACGCAGTATTTT. Supplemented by reference TRBV7-9 and TRBJ2-3, the full variable domain reads DTGVSQNPRHKITKRGQNVTFRCDPISEHNRLYWYRQTLGQGPEFLTYFQNEAQLEKSRLLSDRFSAERPKGSFSTLEIQRTEQGDSAMYLCAESTGQNTDTQYFGPGTRLTVL.